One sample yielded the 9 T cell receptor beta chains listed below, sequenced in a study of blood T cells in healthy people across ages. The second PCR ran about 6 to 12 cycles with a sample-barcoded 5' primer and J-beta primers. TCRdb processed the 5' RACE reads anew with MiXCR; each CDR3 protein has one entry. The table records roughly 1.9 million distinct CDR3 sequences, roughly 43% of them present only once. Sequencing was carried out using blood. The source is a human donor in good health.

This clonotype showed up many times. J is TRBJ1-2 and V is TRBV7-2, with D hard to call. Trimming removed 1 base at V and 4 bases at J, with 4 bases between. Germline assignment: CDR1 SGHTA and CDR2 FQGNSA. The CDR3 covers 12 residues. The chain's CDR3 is CASSLEGYGYTF. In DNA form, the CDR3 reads TGTGCCAGCAGCTTAGAGGGCTATGGCTACACCTTC.

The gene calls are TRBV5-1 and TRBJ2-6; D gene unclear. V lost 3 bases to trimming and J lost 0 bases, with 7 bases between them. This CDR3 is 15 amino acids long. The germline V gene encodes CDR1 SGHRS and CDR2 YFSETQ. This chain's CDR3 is CASSWFLSGANVLTF. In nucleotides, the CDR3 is TGCGCCAGCAGCTGGTTCCTCTCTGGGGCCAACGTCCTGACTTTC.

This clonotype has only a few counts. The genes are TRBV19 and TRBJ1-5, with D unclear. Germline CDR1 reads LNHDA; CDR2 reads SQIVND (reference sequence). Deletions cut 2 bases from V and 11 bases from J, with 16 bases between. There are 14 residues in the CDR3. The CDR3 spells CASSIIGMGYAQHF. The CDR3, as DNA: TGTGCCAGTAGTATAATCGGGATGGGGTACGCCCAGCATTTT.

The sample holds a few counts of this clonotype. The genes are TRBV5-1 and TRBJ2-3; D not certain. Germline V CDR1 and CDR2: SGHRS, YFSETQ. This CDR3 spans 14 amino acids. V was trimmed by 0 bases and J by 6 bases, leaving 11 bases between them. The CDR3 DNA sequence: TGCGCCAGCAGCTTGGCGGCCCGCTCCGATACGCAGTATTTT. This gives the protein CASSLAARSDTQYF.

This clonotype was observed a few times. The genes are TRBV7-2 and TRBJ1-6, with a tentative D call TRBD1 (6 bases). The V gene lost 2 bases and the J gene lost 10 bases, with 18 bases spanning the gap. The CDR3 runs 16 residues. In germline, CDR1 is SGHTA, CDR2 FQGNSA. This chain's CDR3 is CASSLLPAGEGSPLHF. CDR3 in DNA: TGTGCCAGCAGCTTACTCCCAGCAGGGGAAGGATCACCCCTCCACTTT.

Here the CDR3 reads CASSFGGQTDTQYF. The CDR3 region has the DNA TGTGCCAGCAGCTTTGGGGGGCAGACAGATACGCAGTATTTT. The rearrangement uses TRBV11-2 and TRBJ2-3; D is possibly TRBD1 or TRBD2 (6 bases each). CDR1 and CDR2 from the germline V gene are SGHAT and FQNNGV. This CDR3 comprises 14 residues. Trimming stripped 3 bases from V and 3 bases from J, with 10 bases between.

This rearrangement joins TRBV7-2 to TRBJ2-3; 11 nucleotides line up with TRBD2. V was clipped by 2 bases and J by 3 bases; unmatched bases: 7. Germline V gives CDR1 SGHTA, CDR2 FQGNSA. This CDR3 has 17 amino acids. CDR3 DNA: TGTGCCAGCAGCTTATCGGTAGCGGGGGGGCAGACAGATACGCAGTATTTT. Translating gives CASSLSVAGGQTDTQYF. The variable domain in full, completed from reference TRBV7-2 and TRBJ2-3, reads GAGVSQSPSNKVTEKGKDVELRCDPISGHTALYWYRQSLGQGLEFLIYFQGNSAPDKSGLPSDRFSAERTGGSVSTLTIQRTQQEDSAVYLCASSLSVAGGQTDTQYFGPGTRLTVL.

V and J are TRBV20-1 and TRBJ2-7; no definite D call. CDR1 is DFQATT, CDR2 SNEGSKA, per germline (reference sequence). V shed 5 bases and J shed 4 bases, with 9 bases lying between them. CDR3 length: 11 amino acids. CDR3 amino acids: CSALKIYEQYF. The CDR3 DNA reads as TGCAGTGCTCTGAAAATTTACGAGCAGTACTTC.

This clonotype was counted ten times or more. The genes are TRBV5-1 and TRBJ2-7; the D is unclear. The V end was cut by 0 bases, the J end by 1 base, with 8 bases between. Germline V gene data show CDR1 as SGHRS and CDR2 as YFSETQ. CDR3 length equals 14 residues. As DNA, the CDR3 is TGCGCCAGCAGCTTGGTCGTCGGGTCCTACGAGCAGTACTTC. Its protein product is CASSLVVGSYEQYF.